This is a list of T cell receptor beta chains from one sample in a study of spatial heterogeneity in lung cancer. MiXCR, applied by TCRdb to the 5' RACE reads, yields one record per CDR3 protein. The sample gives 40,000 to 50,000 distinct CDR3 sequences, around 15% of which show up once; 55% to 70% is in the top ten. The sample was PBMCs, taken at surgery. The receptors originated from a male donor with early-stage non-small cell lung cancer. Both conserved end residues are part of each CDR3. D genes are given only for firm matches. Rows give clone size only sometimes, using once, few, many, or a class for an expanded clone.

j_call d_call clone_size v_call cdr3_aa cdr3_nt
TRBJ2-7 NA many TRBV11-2 CASSLDRGPRLYEQYF TGTGCCAGCAGCTTAGACAGGGGCCCCCGGCTATACGAGCAGTACTTC
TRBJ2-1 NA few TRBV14 CASSQDLGDGEQFF TGTGCCAGCAGCCAAGATCTGGGGGACGGTGAGCAGTTCTTC
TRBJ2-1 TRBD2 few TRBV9 CASSIRLAVYNEQFF TGTGCCAGCAGCATCCGACTAGCGGTCTACAATGAGCAGTTCTTC
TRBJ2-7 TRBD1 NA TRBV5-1 CASSLGGQIYEQYF TGCGCCAGCAGCTTGGGGGGACAGATCTACGAGCAGTACTTC
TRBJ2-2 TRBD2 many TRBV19 CASSITAGTQNTGELFF TGTGCCAGTAGTATAACAGCGGGGACTCAGAACACCGGGGAGCTGTTTTTT
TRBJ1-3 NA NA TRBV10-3 CAISQSDASGNTIYF TGTGCCATCAGCCAATCGGACGCTTCTGGAAACACCATATATTTT
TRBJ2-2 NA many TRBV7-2 CASSSLGTGELFF TGTGCCAGCAGCTCCTTAGGGACCGGGGAGCTGTTTTTT
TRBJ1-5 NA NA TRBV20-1 CSARDGYIANQPQHF TGCAGTGCTAGAGATGGGTACATAGCCAATCAGCCCCAGCATTTT
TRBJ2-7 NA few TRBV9 CASSVGVGENYEQYF TGTGCCAGCAGCGTAGGGGTAGGGGAGAATTACGAGCAGTACTTC
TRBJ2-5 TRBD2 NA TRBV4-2 CASSQDIAGQETQYF TGTGCCAGCAGCCAAGATATAGCGGGCCAAGAGACCCAGTACTTC
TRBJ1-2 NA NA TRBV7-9 CASSLVQGLYGYTF TGTGCCAGCAGCTTAGTACAGGGCCTCTATGGCTACACCTTC
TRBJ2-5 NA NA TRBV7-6 CASSLGHDQETQYF TGTGCCAGCAGCTTAGGACATGACCAAGAGACCCAGTACTTC
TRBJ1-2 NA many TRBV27 CASSSTPGLNYGYTF TGTGCCAGCAGTTCAACCCCGGGTCTTAACTATGGCTACACCTTC
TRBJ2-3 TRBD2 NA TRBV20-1 CSATSGTRTDTQYF TGCAGCGCCACTAGCGGGACCCGCACAGATACGCAGTATTTT
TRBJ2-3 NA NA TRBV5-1 CASSSVVTADTQYF TGCGCCAGCAGCTCCGTGGTTACGGCAGATACGCAGTATTTT
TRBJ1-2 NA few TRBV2 CASSDSVLNYGYTF TGTGCCAGCAGTGATTCCGTCCTAAACTATGGCTACACCTTC
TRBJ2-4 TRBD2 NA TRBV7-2 CASSLPTSGKNIQYF TGTGCCAGCAGCCTCCCCACTAGCGGAAAAAACATTCAGTACTTC
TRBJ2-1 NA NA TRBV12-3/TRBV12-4 CASSLASPSDYNEQFF TGTGCCAGCAGTTTAGCATCCCCTTCGGACTACAATGAGCAGTTCTTC
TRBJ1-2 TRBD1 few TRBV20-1 CSAVDRPPYYGYTF TGCAGTGCTGTGGACAGGCCCCCCTACTATGGCTACACCTTC
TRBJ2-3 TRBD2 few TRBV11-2 CASSLTVAGVGDTQYF TGTGCCAGCAGCTTAACGGTAGCGGGAGTAGGAGATACGCAGTATTTT